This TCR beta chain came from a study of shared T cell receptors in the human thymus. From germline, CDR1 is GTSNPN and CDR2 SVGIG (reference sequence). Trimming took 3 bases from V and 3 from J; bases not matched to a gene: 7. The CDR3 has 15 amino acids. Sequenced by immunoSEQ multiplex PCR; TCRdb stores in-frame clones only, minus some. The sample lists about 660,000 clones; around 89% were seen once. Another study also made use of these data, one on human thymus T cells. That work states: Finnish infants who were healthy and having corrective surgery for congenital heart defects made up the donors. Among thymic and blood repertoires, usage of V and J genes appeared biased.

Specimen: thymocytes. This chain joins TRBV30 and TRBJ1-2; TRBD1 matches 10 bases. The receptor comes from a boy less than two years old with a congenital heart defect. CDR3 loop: CAWSLDRGSYYGYTF. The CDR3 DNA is TGTGCCTGGAGCCTGGACAGGGGGTCTTACTATGGCTACACCTTC.